The entry that follows covers one T cell receptor beta chain sequence. V was pared by 7 bases and J by 6 bases, with 6 bases of the junction left unmatched. The length of the CDR3 is 13 residues. These data come from a study of identical twins. TCRdb fed the 5' RACE reads into MiXCR, producing one record per CDR3 protein. The table has roughly 1,500,000 distinct CDR3 sequences, around 33% seen once. The receptor's source is a newborn girl in good health. The sequenced material came from cord blood. The chain uses TRBV12-3 or TRBV12-4 and TRBJ2-1, with 7 positions matching TRBD1. The CDR3 is CASIPRGRNEQFF. The CDR3 DNA reads as TGTGCCAGCATTCCGAGGGGGCGCAATGAGCAGTTCTTC.